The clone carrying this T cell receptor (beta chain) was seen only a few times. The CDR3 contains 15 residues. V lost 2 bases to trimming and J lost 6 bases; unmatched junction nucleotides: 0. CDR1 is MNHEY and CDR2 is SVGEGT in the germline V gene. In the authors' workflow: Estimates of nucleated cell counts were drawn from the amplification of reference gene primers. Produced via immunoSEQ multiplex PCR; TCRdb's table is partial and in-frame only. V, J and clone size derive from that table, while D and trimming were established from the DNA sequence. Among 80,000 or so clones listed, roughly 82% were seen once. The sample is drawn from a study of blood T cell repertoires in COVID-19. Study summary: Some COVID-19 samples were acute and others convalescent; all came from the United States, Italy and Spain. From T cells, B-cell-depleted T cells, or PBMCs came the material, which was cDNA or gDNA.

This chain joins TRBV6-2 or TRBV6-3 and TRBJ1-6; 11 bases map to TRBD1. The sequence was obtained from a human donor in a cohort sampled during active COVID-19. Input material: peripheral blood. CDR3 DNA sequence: TGTGCCAGCAGTTACGGGACAGGGGGTAATTCACCCCTCCACTTT. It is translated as CASSYGTGGNSPLHF.